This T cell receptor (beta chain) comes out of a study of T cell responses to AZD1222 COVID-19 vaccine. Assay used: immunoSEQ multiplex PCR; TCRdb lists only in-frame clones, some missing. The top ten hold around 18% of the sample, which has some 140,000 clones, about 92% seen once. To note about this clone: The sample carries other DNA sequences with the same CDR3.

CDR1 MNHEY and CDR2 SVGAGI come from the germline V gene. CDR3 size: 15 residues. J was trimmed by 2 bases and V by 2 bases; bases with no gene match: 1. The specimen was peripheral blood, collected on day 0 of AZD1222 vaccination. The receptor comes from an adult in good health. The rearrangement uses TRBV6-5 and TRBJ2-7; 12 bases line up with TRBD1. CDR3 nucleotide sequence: TGTGCCAGCAGTTACGGGACAGGGGGCGCCTACGAGCAGTACTTC. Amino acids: CASSYGTGGAYEQYF.